This note documents a single T cell receptor beta chain sequence. The data are from a study of T cells in severe cutaneous drug reactions. Study as a whole: Blister fluid/cells and PBMC came from acute- or recovery-stage patients.

Sequenced patients had Stevens-Johnson syndrome or toxic epidermal necrolysis caused by carbamazepine. The CDR3 is 14 residues long. CDR1 and CDR2 (germline): MNHEY, SVGAGI. Libraries were made by iRepertoire multiplex PCR with TCR subtype-specific primers for bulk and single-cell sequencing. Input for bulk TCR libraries: roughly 100-550 ng RNA per sample. TCRdb reanalyzed the multiplex PCR reads and collapses them to one entry per CDR3 protein, without DNA. The table for this sample gives around 8,000 distinct CDR3 sequences. The source is a human donor with a severe cutaneous adverse drug reaction. Sequencing was carried out using cells from a skin blister. The chain is built from TRBV6-5 and TRBJ2-3. This chain's CDR3 is CASSYSRGTDTQYF.